The 7 T cell receptor beta chains below all came from one sample that was sequenced in a study of siplizumab effects on memory and regulatory T cells. This table comes from immunoSEQ multiplex PCR, and its TCRdb copy is limited to in-frame clones, with some not included. The sample includes 75,000 to 100,000 clones, around 94% of them seen just once. Sequencing was performed on non-Treg CD4+ T cells sorted from blood. The receptor source for this set is a human donor in good health.

The chain recombines TRBV6-1 with TRBJ1-2, with 10 bases identical to TRBD1. The CDR3 length is 14 residues. Germline loops: CDR1 MNHNS, CDR2 SASEGT. J lost 5 bases, V lost 2 bases, and 2 bases had no gene match. CDR3 region: CASSELDRGYGYTF. CDR3 nucleotide sequence: TGTGCCAGCAGTGAATTGGACAGGGGGTATGGCTACACCTTC.

The chain combines TRBV7-3 with TRBJ2-2; 7 bases are shared with TRBD2. V dropped 4 bases and J dropped 6; count of bases not matched to a gene: 5. The CDR3 has 14 residues. Germline CDR1 SGHTA, CDR2 FQGTGA. DNA of the CDR3: TGTGCCAGCAGCTCGACGGGGGGACCCGGGGAGCTGTTTTTT. Amino acids: CASSSTGGPGELFF.

The chain carries TRBV5-1 and TRBJ2-3; D is unclear. The germline V gene encodes CDR1 SGHRS and CDR2 YFSETQ. The length of the CDR3 is 16 residues. V shed 0 bases and J shed 5 bases, with 16 bases lying between them. CDR3 residues: CASSLEAVTNQDTQYF. CDR3 coding DNA: TGCGCCAGCAGCTTGGAGGCGGTTACTAATCAAGATACGCAGTATTTT.

This chain connects TRBV7-9 to TRBJ1-1; maybe TRBD1 (6 bases). CDR1 and CDR2 (germline): SEHNR, FQNEAQ (reference sequence). Trimming took 2 bases from V and 7 from J, leaving 17 bases between them. CDR3 length: 15 residues. The CDR3 loop is CASSLWAGVGYEAFF. The CDR3 DNA reads as TGTGCCAGCAGCTTATGGGCAGGGGTGGGGTATGAAGCTTTCTTT.

This clone was detected once. V is TRBV6-5 and J is TRBJ2-7; 7 bases are shared with TRBD1. The CDR3 has 14 amino acids. Germline assignment: CDR1 MNHEY and CDR2 SVGAGI. The ends lost 2 bases at V and 1 base at J; junction bases unmatched: 2. The CDR3 loop is CASSYRGPSYEQYF. As DNA, the CDR3 is TGTGCCAGCAGTTACAGGGGGCCATCCTACGAGCAGTACTTC.

This clone was seen a single time. The rearrangement links TRBV5-1 to TRBJ2-2; 8 bases are shared with TRBD1. V shed 3 bases and J 7 bases; nucleotides not matched to a gene: 8. The CDR3 sequence is 15 residues long. The germline gives CDR1 SGHRS, CDR2 YFSETQ. The CDR3 nucleotides are TGCGCCAGCAGCTCCGGGCCAGGGGGCGACGGGGAGCTGTTTTTT. Residues: CASSSGPGGDGELFF. Full variable domain (rest looked up from reference TRBV5-1 and TRBJ2-2): KAGVTQTPRYLIKTRGQQVTLSCSPISGHRSVSWYQQTPGQGLQFLFEYFSETQRNKGNFPGRFSGRQFSNSRSEMNVSTLELGDSALYLCASSSGPGGDGELFFGEGSRLTVL.

J is TRBJ1-1 and V is TRBV9; tentatively, D is TRBD1 (5 bases). V was pared by 4 bases and J by 1 base, with 26 bases between. Germline V gives CDR1 SGDLS, CDR2 YYNGEE. This CDR3 contains 19 residues. The CDR3 DNA reads as TGTGCCAGCAGCCGAGGGGCTTTGGGGAAAATCAAGGAGAACACTGAAGCTTTCTTT. This encodes CASSRGALGKIKENTEAFF. Using reference TRBV9 and TRBJ1-1 for the parts outside the CDR3, the full variable domain is DSGVTQTPKHLITATGQRVTLRCSPRSGDLSVYWYQQSLDQGLQFLIQYYNGEERAKGNILERFSAQQFPDLHSELNLSSLELGDSALYFCASSRGALGKIKENTEAFFGQGTRLTVV.